Given below is one TCR beta chain in context. Participant ages covered roughly 18 to 89 years across 20 to 30 US areas. Assignment of participants to cohorts was predicated upon participant-reported clinical history. Germline assignment: CDR1 SGHDT and CDR2 YYEEEE. The length of the CDR3 is 17 residues. The germline V and J ends were trimmed by 0 bases and 4 bases, with 19 bases remaining between them. These data come from a study of blood T cell repertoires in COVID-19. Study overall: Collection of acute and convalescent COVID-19 samples took place in the United States, Italy and Spain.

Per the original data handling: Reference gene primer amplification in the assay estimated nucleated cell counts. The method was immunoSEQ multiplex PCR; TCRdb's version includes in-frame clones alone and lacks a portion of them. Clone size and V and J calls were adopted from that table, with D and trimming inferred from the DNA. The table shows roughly 270,000 clones, with about four fifths occurring only once. The sample taken for sequencing was PBMCs or T cells enriched from blood (not recorded which). The receptor comes from a man aged 35-49 years who had been exposed to COVID-19. The rearrangement links TRBV5-6 to TRBJ1-1, with D tentatively TRBD1 (5 bases). The CDR3 DNA reads as TGTGCCAGCAGCTTGGGGGCAGGGTTTTCATCTTCCACTGAAGCTTTCTTT. Translating gives CASSLGAGFSSSTEAFF.